The 12 T cell receptor beta chains given below trace back to one sample, sequenced in a study of PD-L1 blockade in urothelial cancer. Only in-frame clones appear in the TCRdb table, and some are missing; sequencing was by immunoSEQ multiplex PCR. The sample has tens of thousands of clones, less than 95% seen once; the top ten hold about 0.87%. Time point specified: peripheral blood 6 weeks after treatment start. Source: PBMCs, taken around atezolizumab (anti-PD-L1) treatment. The receptors shown here come from an elderly woman with urothelial cancer.

The V and J genes are TRBV9 and TRBJ2-5; 8 positions match TRBD2. This CDR3 spans 15 amino acids. Germline V CDR1 and CDR2: SGDLS, YYNGEE. V was pared by 6 bases and J by 3 bases, with 10 bases of the junction left unmatched. The CDR3: CASTPRAGGEETQYF. The CDR3 DNA sequence: TGTGCCAGCACCCCCCGGGCGGGAGGAGAAGAGACCCAGTACTTC. Together with reference TRBV9 and TRBJ2-5, the CDR3 gives the full variable domain: DSGVTQTPKHLITATGQRVTLRCSPRSGDLSVYWYQQSLDQGLQFLIQYYNGEERAKGNILERFSAQQFPDLHSELNLSSLELGDSALYFCASTPRAGGEETQYFGPGTRLLVL.

The rearrangement uses TRBV4-1 and TRBJ2-7, with TRBD1 matching 7 bases. Germline trimming cut 0 bases from V and 2 bases from J; bases unmatched to any gene: 4. This CDR3 has 15 residues. The germline V gene has CDR1 MGHRA and CDR2 YSYEKL. In DNA form, the CDR3 reads TGCGCCAGCAGCCAAGAGACAGGGCCTACCTACGAGCAGTACTTC. This encodes CASSQETGPTYEQYF.

The chain couples TRBV18 to TRBJ2-1; 9 bases are a match to TRBD1. Trimming cost V 3 bases and J 3 bases; bases outside gene matches: 3. CDR1 and CDR2 (germline): KGHSH, LQKENI. CDR3 length equals 15 residues. Written as DNA, the CDR3 is TGTGCCAGCTCACCCCGACAGGGGGTCTACAATGAGCAGTTCTTC. This encodes CASSPRQGVYNEQFF.

The chain couples TRBV9 to TRBJ1-4; 7 bases are shared with TRBD1. Germline trimming cut 4 bases from V and 1 base from J; bases unmatched to any gene: 7. CDR1 is SGDLS, CDR2 YYNGEE, per germline. The CDR3 totals 16 residues. The CDR3 nucleotides read TGTGCCAGCAGCACCCGGGACAGCCAAACTAATGAAAAACTGTTTTTT. Residues: CASSTRDSQTNEKLFF.

V and J are TRBV28 and TRBJ1-4; D remains unclear. The CDR3 has 14 amino acids. The V gene's germline CDR1 is MDHEN and CDR2 SYDVKM. Trimming left V 5 bases short and J 8 bases short, with 15 bases between. The CDR3 spells CASSTTPGREKLFF. Written as DNA, the CDR3 is TGTGCCAGCAGTACAACACCCGGGAGAGAAAAACTGTTTTTT.

This clone is a singleton in its sample. CDR3 nucleotides: TGTGCCAGCAGCCGCATGGCGGGAGGACGGGGGGAGACCCAGTACTTC. It is translated as CASSRMAGGRGETQYF. J is TRBJ2-5 and V is TRBV14, with 8 bases that match TRBD2. Germline assignment: CDR1 SGHDN and CDR2 FVKESK. The junction had 12 bases not matched to a gene; V was cut back by 4 bases and J by 5 bases. The CDR3 is 16 amino acids.

This sequence joins TRBV30 and TRBJ1-5; 7 positions match TRBD1. The CDR3 has 15 residues. Germline lookup yields CDR1 GTSNPN and CDR2 SVGIG (reference sequence). With V trimmed by 4 bases and J by 2 bases, 8 bases remained unmatched. CDR3 residues: CAWTQGTAGNQPQHF. CDR3 DNA: TGTGCCTGGACCCAGGGGACAGCGGGCAATCAGCCCCAGCATTTT.

The V gene is TRBV10-1, the J gene TRBJ1-1; no reliable D call. The CDR3 totals 14 residues. V lost 0 bases and J lost 6, with 11 bases in between. Germline values: CDR1 WNHNN, CDR2 SYGVQD (reference sequence). The CDR3 region is CASSESSRGSEAFF. In nucleotides, the CDR3 is TGCGCCAGCAGTGAGTCTTCCCGGGGTTCTGAAGCTTTCTTT.

This chain uses TRBV28 with TRBJ1-1, with TRBD1 matching over 8 bases. The germline gives CDR1 MDHEN, CDR2 SYDVKM. This CDR3 is built from 16 residues. V shed 3 bases, J shed 7 bases, and the junction held 13 bases outside the gene matches. The CDR3 nucleotides read TGTGCCAGCAGTTTTGGGTCCCAGGGGGCATATAGTGAAGCTTTCTTT. This encodes CASSFGSQGAYSEAFF.

The CDR3 sequence is CASSLLGQGSETQYF. For the CDR3, the DNA is TGTGCCAGCAGTTTATTGGGACAGGGTTCAGAGACCCAGTACTTC. The V and J genes are TRBV27 and TRBJ2-5, with 9 nucleotides matching TRBD1. V lost 1 base to trimming and J lost 4 bases; unmatched junction nucleotides: 4. The CDR3 runs to 15 residues. Germline V gene data show CDR1 as MNHEY and CDR2 as SMNVEV (reference sequence).

The sample holds a few counts of this clone. The chain carries TRBV20-1 and TRBJ1-1; D perhaps matches TRBD1 (5 bases). Germline V gene sequence: CDR1 DFQATT, CDR2 SNEGSKA (reference sequence). This CDR3 spans 11 amino acids. With 6 bases removed from V and 5 bases from J, the gap between germline ends came to 10 bases. Written as DNA, the CDR3 is TGCAGTGCGCGACGGACAACTGAAGCTTTCTTT. Protein: CSARRTTEAFF.

CDR3: CAWSVWLLEDREIYEQYF. DNA of the CDR3: TGTGCCTGGAGTGTATGGCTTCTCGAGGACAGGGAGATCTACGAGCAGTACTTC. The chain recombines TRBV30 with TRBJ2-7, with TRBD1 matching over 8 bases. The CDR3 sequence is 18 residues long. Germline V gene sequence: CDR1 GTSNPN, CDR2 SVGIG (reference sequence). V was pared by 0 bases and J by 3 bases, with 16 bases of the junction left unmatched.